The 22 T cell receptor beta chains below come from one sample, sequenced in a study of cytomegalovirus exposure and HLA in healthy donors. With 60 Vbeta and 13 Jbeta primers, the PCR was carried out. Assay used: immunoSEQ multiplex PCR; TCRdb lists only in-frame clones, some missing. Of around 99,000 clones listed, roughly 79% are singletons. The sequenced sample was PBMCs. The receptors were gathered from a woman aged 50 to 60 in good health and CMV-seropositive.

The chain uses TRBV5-8 and TRBJ2-5; D remains ambiguous. The V gene lost 6 bases and the J gene lost 1 base, with 10 bases spanning the gap. The CDR3 consists of 13 residues. The germline V gene has CDR1 SGHTS and CDR2 YDEGEE. Here the CDR3 DNA reads TGTGCCAGCAACCCCGAGGCCCAAGAGACCCAGTACTTC. This codes for CASNPEAQETQYF.

This chain joins TRBV4-2 and TRBJ2-4; 8 bases line up with TRBD2. CDR1 is LGHNA and CDR2 is YNFKEQ in the germline V gene. The CDR3 spans 16 residues. With V trimmed by 5 bases and J by 3 bases, 9 bases remained unmatched. CDR3 sequence reads: CASSSSGGRDKNIQYF. The CDR3 DNA follows: TGTGCCAGCAGCTCAAGCGGGGGCAGGGACAAAAACATTCAGTACTTC.

The chain joins TRBV29-1 to TRBJ2-5; 8 bases fit TRBD2. This CDR3 spans 15 amino acids. The V gene end was trimmed by 0 bases and the J gene end by 5 bases; junction bases not matched to a gene: 8. Germline CDR1 and CDR2: SQVTM and ANQGSEA. The CDR3 DNA reads as TGCAGCGTTGAAGACGGGATCAGCGGGGGTGAGACCCAGTACTTC. Translated, it gives CSVEDGISGGETQYF.

Points on this clone: One junction end does not reproduce the germline sequence, and a read error may be involved. V is TRBV6-1 and J is TRBJ2-4; 9 nucleotides align to TRBD1. Germline CDR1 MNHNS, CDR2 SASEGT. This CDR3 comprises 14 residues. The CDR3 region has the DNA TGTGCTACCGATCTGGGGGGACAGGGAAACAGTCAGTACTTC. Translation gives CATDLGGQGNSQYF.

This chain connects TRBV10-3 to TRBJ2-1; tentatively, D is TRBD1 (6 bases). The CDR3 runs 15 residues. The V end was cut by 6 bases, the J end by 5 bases, with 17 bases between. Per the germline V gene, CDR1 is ENHRY and CDR2 is SYGVKD. In nucleotides, the CDR3 is TGTGCCATCAGCCCCTCGGTGGGGGCAGACAATGAGCAGTTCTTC. The encoded protein is CAISPSVGADNEQFF.

As DNA, the CDR3 is TGTGCCAGCCGACAGGGTGAAGCCAAAAACATTCAGTACTTC. It is translated as CASRQGEAKNIQYF. This sequence joins TRBV2 and TRBJ2-4; TRBD1 aligns across 7 bases. V was clipped by 8 bases and J by 0 bases; unmatched bases: 4. Germline V gene lookup returns CDR1 SNHLY and CDR2 FYNNEI. There are 14 residues in the CDR3.

The chain couples TRBV6-1 to TRBJ1-4, with 12 bases fitting TRBD1. The CDR3 covers 19 residues. V gave up 4 bases and J gave up 2 bases; unmatched junction bases: 11. CDR1 is MNHNS, CDR2 SASEGT, per germline. CDR3 coding DNA: TGTGCCAGCAGTGCGTGGTGGGGGGACAGGGGGCAGACTAATGAAAAACTGTTTTTT. Protein sequence: CASSAWWGDRGQTNEKLFF.

The rearrangement links TRBV6-1 to TRBJ2-3; TRBD1 matches at 7 bases. The ends lost 5 bases at V and 2 bases at J; junction bases unmatched: 4. The length of the CDR3 is 14 residues. Germline assignment: CDR1 MNHNS and CDR2 SASEGT. The CDR3 is CASSSTGYTDTQYF. The DNA for the CDR3 is TGTGCCAGCAGTTCGACAGGGTACACAGATACGCAGTATTTT.

The chain uses TRBV13 and TRBJ1-1; D possibly corresponds to TRBD1 (5 bases). V lost 6 bases to trimming and J lost 6 bases, with 8 bases between them. The CDR3 is 11 amino acids. Germline V gene data show CDR1 as PRHDT and CDR2 as FYEKMQ (reference sequence). The CDR3, as DNA: TGTGCCAGCAGTCCGGGGGCTGAAGCTTTCTTT. Encoded protein: CASSPGAEAFF.

The rearrangement links TRBV11-2 to TRBJ2-5; 7 bases agree with TRBD2. Trimming took 2 bases from V and 2 from J; bases not matched to a gene: 5. The germline gives CDR1 SGHAT, CDR2 FQNNGV. The CDR3 consists of 15 residues. CDR3: CASSLSGGRQETQYF. The CDR3 nucleotides are TGTGCCAGCAGCTTATCCGGGGGGAGGCAAGAGACCCAGTACTTC.

V is TRBV7-9 and J is TRBJ2-1; D might be TRBD2 (6 bases). CDR1 and CDR2 (germline): SEHNR, FQNEAQ (reference sequence). V was cut by 1 base and J by 7 bases, with 11 bases left in between. There are 14 residues in the CDR3. The DNA of the CDR3 is TGTGCCAGCAGCTTAGGTTGGGGGGAGAATGAGCAGTTCTTC. Translated, it gives CASSLGWGENEQFF.

This clone was counted a few times. V usage is TRBV10-3 and J usage is TRBJ2-7; D remains ambiguous. The V end lost 0 bases, the J end lost 9 bases, and 15 bases lay between the germline ends. Germline CDR1 ENHRY, CDR2 SYGVKD. This CDR3 region has 14 residues. CDR3 nucleotides: TGTGCCATCAGTGAGTCTGAAACCGGGTGGCCGCAGTACTTC. Its protein product is CAISESETGWPQYF.

The V gene is TRBV29-1, the J gene TRBJ1-5; TRBD1 aligns across 12 bases. The J segment lost 1 base and the V segment lost 6 bases, leaving 1 base of the junction unmatched. CDR1 is SQVTM and CDR2 is ANQGSEA in the germline V gene. The CDR3 has 14 amino acids. The CDR3 DNA sequence: TGCAGCGTGGGACAGGGGGCAAGCAATCAGCCCCAGCATTTT. Amino acid sequence: CSVGQGASNQPQHF.

The chain combines TRBV9 with TRBJ1-3, with 7 positions matching TRBD1. The CDR3 sequence is 13 residues long. V gave up 3 bases and J gave up 4 bases; unmatched junction bases: 1. Germline V lookup: CDR1 SGDLS, CDR2 YYNGEE. In nucleotides, the CDR3 is TGTGCCAGCAGCGGGGGACAGGGAAACACCATATATTTT. It is translated as CASSGGQGNTIYF.

The V and J genes are TRBV19 and TRBJ2-3; D perhaps matches TRBD2 (5 bases). Trimming took 1 base from V and 4 from J, leaving 6 bases between them. The CDR3 totals 13 residues. Germline lookup yields CDR1 LNHDA and CDR2 SQIVND (reference sequence). The CDR3 nucleotides are TGTGCCAGTAGTATAGCCGGGGCAGATACGCAGTATTTT. Its translation is CASSIAGADTQYF.

This clone showed up just once. The rearrangement uses TRBV11-2 and TRBJ2-7; a weak D match, TRBD1 (6 bases). The CDR3 loop spans 15 amino acids. Trimming shortened V by 3 bases and J by 3 bases, and 15 bases separated the two germline ends. The germline CDR1 and CDR2 sequences are SGHAT and FQNNGV. This chain's CDR3 is CASSLRRDTLYEQYF. CDR3 nucleotides: TGTGCCAGCAGCTTGCGCCGGGACACCCTCTACGAGCAGTACTTC.

This sequence joins TRBV5-1 and TRBJ1-1; D is perhaps TRBD1 (5 bases). Germline V CDR1 and CDR2: SGHRS, YFSETQ. The V end lost 1 base, the J end lost 0 bases, and 7 bases lay between the germline ends. This CDR3 spans 14 amino acids. In nucleotides, the CDR3 is TGCGCCAGCAGCTTGCTGGGGCTGAACACTGAAGCTTTCTTT. It translates to CASSLLGLNTEAFF.

In its sample, this clone was seen a few times. Mismatch with germline at one junction end may stem from a read error. V gene TRBV7-9 combines with J gene TRBJ2-7; possibly TRBD2 for D (5 bases). This CDR3 has 16 residues. Germline assignment: CDR1 SEHNR and CDR2 FQNEAQ (reference sequence). CDR3 nucleotides: TGTTCCAGCAGCTTACTGGGCGTAGTCGGGGTTTACGAGCAGTACTTC. It yields the protein CSSSLLGVVGVYEQYF.

V gene TRBV19 combines with J gene TRBJ2-2; D is perhaps TRBD2 (5 bases). This CDR3 has 15 residues. V was trimmed by 5 bases and J by 0 bases, leaving 10 bases between them. CDR1 is LNHDA and CDR2 is SQIVND in the germline V gene (reference sequence). The CDR3 loop is CASSPGVPNTGELFF. The CDR3 coding sequence is TGTGCCAGTAGTCCCGGGGTCCCGAACACCGGGGAGCTGTTTTTT.

Note on this clone: One junction end does not reproduce the germline sequence, and a read error may be involved. This chain connects TRBV4-1 to TRBJ2-6, with D perhaps matching TRBD1 (5 bases). Germline V gene data show CDR1 as MGHRA and CDR2 as YSYEKL. The CDR3 has 16 residues. CDR3 in amino acids: CASSQDLVSGANGLTF. In DNA, the CDR3 is TGCGCCAGCAGCCAAGATCTGGTCTCTGGGGCCAACGGCCTGACTTTC.

This clone has just a few counts. This chain links TRBV13 with TRBJ1-3; maybe TRBD1 (6 bases). Germline CDR1 and CDR2: PRHDT and FYEKMQ (reference sequence). Trimming removed 0 bases from V and 2 bases from J, with 11 bases in between. CDR3 size: 16 residues. CDR3 nucleotides: TGTGCCAGCAGCTTAGGACCGGCAGGGGCTGGAAACACCATATATTTT. The encoded protein is CASSLGPAGAGNTIYF.

The genes are TRBV7-2 and TRBJ2-4; 8 positions agree with TRBD1. The V gene end was trimmed by 5 bases and the J gene end by 3 bases; junction bases not matched to a gene: 6. The CDR3 has 15 residues. Germline V lookup: CDR1 SGHTA, CDR2 FQGNSA. The CDR3 DNA reads TGTGCCAGCAGCATTCCGGGACAGGACAAAAACATTCAGTACTTC. This sequence encodes CASSIPGQDKNIQYF.